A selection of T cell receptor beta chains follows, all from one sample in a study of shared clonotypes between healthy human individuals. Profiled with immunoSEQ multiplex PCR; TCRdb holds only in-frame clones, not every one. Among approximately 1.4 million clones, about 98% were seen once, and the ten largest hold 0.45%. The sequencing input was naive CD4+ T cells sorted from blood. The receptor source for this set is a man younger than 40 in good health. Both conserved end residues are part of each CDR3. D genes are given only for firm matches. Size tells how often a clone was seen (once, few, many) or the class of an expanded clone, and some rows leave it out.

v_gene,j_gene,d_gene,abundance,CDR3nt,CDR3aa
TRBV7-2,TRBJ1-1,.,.,TGTGCCAGCAGCCCCTCGCAGAACACTGAAGCTTTCTTT,CASSPSQNTEAFF
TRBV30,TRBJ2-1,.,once,TGTGCCTGGAGTGGATTAAGTGAGCAGTTCTTC,CAWSGLSEQFF
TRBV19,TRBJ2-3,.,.,TGTGCCAGTAGTAGAGGACGGTCTAGCACAGATACGCAGTATTTT,CASSRGRSSTDTQYF
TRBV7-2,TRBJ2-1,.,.,TGTGCCAGCAGCGCTCGACTAGGTCGCTCTTACAATGAGCAGTTCTTC,CASSARLGRSYNEQFF
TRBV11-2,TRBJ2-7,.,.,TGTGCCAGCAGTTTAAGCCGGAACGAGCAGTACTTC,CASSLSRNEQYF
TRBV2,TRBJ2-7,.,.,TGTGCCAGCAGTGAAGGCGACGGGCGGATCTTCTTC,CASSEGDGRIFF
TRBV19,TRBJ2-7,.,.,TGTGCCAGTAGTATCGGCGGTAGCTCCTACGAGCAGTACTTC,CASSIGGSSYEQYF
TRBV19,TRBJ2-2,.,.,TGTGCCAGTACCCTCGGGATACAGGGTTGGACCGGGGAGCTGTTTTTT,CASTLGIQGWTGELFF
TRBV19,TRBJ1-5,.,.,TGTGCCAGTAGTATACTTCCCGGGGGGCCTCAGCCCCAGCATTTT,CASSILPGGPQPQHF
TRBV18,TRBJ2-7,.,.,TGTGCCAGCTCACCTCGAGGGGAGCAGTACTTC,CASSPRGEQYF
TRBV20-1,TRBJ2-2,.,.,TGCAGTGCTAGCATCCCCGGGGAGCTGTTTTTT,CSASIPGELFF
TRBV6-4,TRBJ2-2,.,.,TGTGCCAGCAGTGACTCAAGGGGAACGAGCACCGGGGAGCTGTTTTTT,CASSDSRGTSTGELFF
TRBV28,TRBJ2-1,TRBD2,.,TGTGCCAGCAGTCCACGGGGTACTAGCGGGAGCCACAATGAGCAGTTCTTC,CASSPRGTSGSHNEQFF
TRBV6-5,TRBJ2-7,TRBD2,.,TGTGCCAGCAGTACGAGCGGGAGCTCCTACGAGCAGTACTTC,CASSTSGSSYEQYF
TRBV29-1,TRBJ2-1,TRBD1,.,TGCAGCGTGAACCCGGGACAGGGACGGTTCTTC,CSVNPGQGRFF
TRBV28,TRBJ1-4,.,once,TGTGCCAGCAGGATCGGTTCCAGAGGAGTAGTCGTTGAAAAACTGTTTTTT,CASRIGSRGVVVEKLFF
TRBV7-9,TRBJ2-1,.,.,TGTGCCAGCAGCCTGAAGGGGTCCTCCTACAATGAGCAGTTCTTC,CASSLKGSSYNEQFF
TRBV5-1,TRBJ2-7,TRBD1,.,TGCGCCAGTAAAAGGACAGGGAACAACGAGCAGTACTTC,CASKRTGNNEQYF
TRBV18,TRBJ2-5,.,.,TGTGCCAGCTCACCCCTCACTAACGGGGGTGAGACCCAGTACTTC,CASSPLTNGGETQYF
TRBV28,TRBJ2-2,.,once,TGTGCCAGCAGTTCCTTGGGACGGACGACCTGGGAGCTGTTTTTT,CASSSLGRTTWELFF
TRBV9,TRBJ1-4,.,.,TGTGCCAGCAGCCCTAGAACAGTCGCAACTAATGAAAAACTGTTTTTT,CASSPRTVATNEKLFF
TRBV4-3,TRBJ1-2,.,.,TGCGCCAGCAGCCAAGAGTTCGGACACCTTCGCGGTTATGGCTACACCTTC,CASSQEFGHLRGYGYTF
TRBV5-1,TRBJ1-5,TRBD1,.,TGCGCCAGCAGCTTGGAGGGACAGGGGCATCAGCCCCAGCATTTT,CASSLEGQGHQPQHF
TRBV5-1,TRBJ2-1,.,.,TGCGCCAGTAGAACCGGGACCGGCTACAATGAGCAGTTCTTC,CASRTGTGYNEQFF
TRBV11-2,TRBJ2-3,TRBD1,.,TGTGCCAGCAGCTTCTCCCCCTGGGACAGGGGAGGGGATACGCAGTATTTT,CASSFSPWDRGGDTQYF
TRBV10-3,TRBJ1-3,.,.,TGTGCCATCAGTGGGCAAGTCTCTGGAAACACCATATATTTT,CAISGQVSGNTIYF
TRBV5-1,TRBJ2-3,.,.,TGCGCCAGCAGCTTGGAAATGGGCCTGGCAAGGACAGATACGCAGTATTTT,CASSLEMGLARTDTQYF
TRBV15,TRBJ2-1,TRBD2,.,TGTGCCACCAGCAGCCTGGGACTAGCGGGGCACAATGAGCAGTTCTTC,CATSSLGLAGHNEQFF
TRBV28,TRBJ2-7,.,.,TGTGCCAGCCGCCTTACGGGGCTCGAGCAGTACTTC,CASRLTGLEQYF
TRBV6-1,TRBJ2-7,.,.,TGTGCCAGCCGAACGGGGCCCCACCCCTACGAGCAGTACTTC,CASRTGPHPYEQYF
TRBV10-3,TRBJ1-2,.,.,TGTGCCATCAGTGCGGGGGGCGCCGATGGCTACACCTTC,CAISAGGADGYTF
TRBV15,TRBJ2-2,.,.,TGTGCCACCGATAGTACACGGCAGAGAAACACCGGGGAGCTGTTTTTT,CATDSTRQRNTGELFF
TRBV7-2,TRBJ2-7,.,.,TGTGCCAGCAGCCCGCGGATGTTGCCCTACGAGCAGTACTTC,CASSPRMLPYEQYF
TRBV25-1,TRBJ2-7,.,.,TGTGCCAGCAGCCGCGTGGCAGGAAGCCTTTTGGGCTACGAGCAGTACTTC,CASSRVAGSLLGYEQYF
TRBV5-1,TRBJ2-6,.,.,TGCGCCAGCAGCACCCAAGGCCGGGGCGCTGGGGCCAACGTCCTGACTTTC,CASSTQGRGAGANVLTF